This TCR beta chain was sequenced during a study of shared clonotypes between healthy human individuals. In this sample, this clone turned up once. The junction and the germline gene differ at one end; a read error may be behind it. Sequencing was performed with immunoSEQ multiplex PCR; in TCRdb, only in-frame clones are kept and a portion is missing. Among 650,000 to 750,000 clones listed, roughly 70% were seen once. Germline loops: CDR1 SQVTM, CDR2 ANQGSEA. CDR3 size: 14 residues. The source of this sequence is a woman in her thirties in good health. The sample was memory CD4+ T cells sorted from blood. Subset indicated: CD45RA-negative fraction. V gene TRBV29-1 combines with J gene TRBJ1-1; weak D call: TRBD1 (5 bases). This CDR3 reads CSIDQGTFTAEAFF. The CDR3 DNA sequence: TGCAGCATTGATCAGGGCACTTTTACGGCTGAAGCTTTCTTT.